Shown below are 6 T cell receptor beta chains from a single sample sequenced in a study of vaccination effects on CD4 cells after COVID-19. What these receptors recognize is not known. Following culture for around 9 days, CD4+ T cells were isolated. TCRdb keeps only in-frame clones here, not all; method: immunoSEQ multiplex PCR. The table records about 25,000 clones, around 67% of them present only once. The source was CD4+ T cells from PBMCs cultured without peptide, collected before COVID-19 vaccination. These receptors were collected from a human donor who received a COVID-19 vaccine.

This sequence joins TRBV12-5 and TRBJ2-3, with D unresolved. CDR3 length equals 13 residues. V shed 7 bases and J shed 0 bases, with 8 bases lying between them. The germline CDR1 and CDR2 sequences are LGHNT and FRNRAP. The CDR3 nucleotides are TGTGCTAGTGCGGCCCAAAGCACAGATACGCAGTATTTT. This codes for CASAAQSTDTQYF.

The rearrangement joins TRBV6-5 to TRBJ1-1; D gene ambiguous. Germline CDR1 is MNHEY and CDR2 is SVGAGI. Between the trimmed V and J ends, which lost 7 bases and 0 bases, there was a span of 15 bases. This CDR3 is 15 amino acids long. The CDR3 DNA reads TGTGCCAGCAAGGGCCTTTTGGGCCTGAACACTGAAGCTTTCTTT. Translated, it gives CASKGLLGLNTEAFF.

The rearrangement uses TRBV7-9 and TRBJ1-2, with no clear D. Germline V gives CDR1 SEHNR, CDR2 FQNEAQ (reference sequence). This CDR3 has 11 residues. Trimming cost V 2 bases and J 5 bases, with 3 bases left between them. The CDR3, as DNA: TGTGCCAGCAGCTTATCTTATGGCTACACCTTC. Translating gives CASSLSYGYTF.

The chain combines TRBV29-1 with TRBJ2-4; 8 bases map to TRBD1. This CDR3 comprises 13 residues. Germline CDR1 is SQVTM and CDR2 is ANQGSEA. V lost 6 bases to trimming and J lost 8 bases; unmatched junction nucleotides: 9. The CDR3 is CSVMVGQVDIQYF. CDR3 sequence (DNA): TGCAGCGTCATGGTGGGACAGGTAGACATTCAGTACTTC.

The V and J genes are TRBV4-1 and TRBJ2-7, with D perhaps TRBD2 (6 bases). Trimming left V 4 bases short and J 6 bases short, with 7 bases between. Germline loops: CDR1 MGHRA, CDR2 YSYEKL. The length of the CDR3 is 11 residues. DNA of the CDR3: TGCGCCAGCAGCCGAGCGGGCGAGCAGTACTTC. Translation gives CASSRAGEQYF.

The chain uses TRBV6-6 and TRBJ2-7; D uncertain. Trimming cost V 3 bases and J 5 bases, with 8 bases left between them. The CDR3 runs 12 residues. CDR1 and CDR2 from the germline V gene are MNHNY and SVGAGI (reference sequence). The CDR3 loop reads CASSYPRDEQYF. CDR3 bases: TGTGCCAGCAGTTATCCTCGGGACGAGCAGTACTTC.